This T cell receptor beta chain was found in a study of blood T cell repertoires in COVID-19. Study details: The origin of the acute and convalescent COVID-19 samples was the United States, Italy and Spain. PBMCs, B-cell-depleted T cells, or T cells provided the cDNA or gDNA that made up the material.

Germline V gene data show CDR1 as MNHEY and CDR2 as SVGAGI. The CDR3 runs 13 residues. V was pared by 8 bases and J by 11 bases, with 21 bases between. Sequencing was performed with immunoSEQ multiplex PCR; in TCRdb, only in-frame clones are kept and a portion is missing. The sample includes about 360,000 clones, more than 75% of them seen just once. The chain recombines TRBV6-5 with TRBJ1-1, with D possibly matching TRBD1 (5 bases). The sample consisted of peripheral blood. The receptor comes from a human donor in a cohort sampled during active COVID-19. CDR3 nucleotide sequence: TGTGCCAGCTCTCCAAAAGGGGCCGGAGGGGCTTTCTTT. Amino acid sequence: CASSPKGAGGAFF.